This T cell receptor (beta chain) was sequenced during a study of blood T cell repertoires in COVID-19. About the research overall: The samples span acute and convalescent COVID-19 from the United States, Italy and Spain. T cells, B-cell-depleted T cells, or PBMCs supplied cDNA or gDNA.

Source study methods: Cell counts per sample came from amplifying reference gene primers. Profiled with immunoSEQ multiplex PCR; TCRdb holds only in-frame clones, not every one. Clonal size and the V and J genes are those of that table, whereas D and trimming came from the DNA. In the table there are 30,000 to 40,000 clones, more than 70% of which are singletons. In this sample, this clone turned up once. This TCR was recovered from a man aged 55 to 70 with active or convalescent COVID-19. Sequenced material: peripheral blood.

The CDR3 DNA is TGTGCCAGCAAACCCGGGCTTTATTTAGGGGGCAATCAGCCCCAGCATTTT. Amino acid sequence: CASKPGLYLGGNQPQHF. The chain links TRBV28 to TRBJ1-5; D possibly corresponds to TRBD1 (5 bases). Germline V gene lookup returns CDR1 MDHEN and CDR2 SYDVKM. The length of the CDR3 is 17 residues. V lost 7 bases, J lost 2 bases, and 21 bases lay in between.